The T cell receptor beta chain described here comes from a study of cytomegalovirus exposure and HLA in healthy donors. PCR used 60 Vbeta primers and 13 Jbeta primers. TCRdb keeps only in-frame clones here, not all; method: immunoSEQ multiplex PCR. Its table lists about 130,000 clones. Trimming removed 6 bases from V and 4 bases from J, with 15 bases in between. This CDR3 is 14 amino acids long. Germline V gene lookup returns CDR1 SNHLY and CDR2 FYNNEI. The chain links TRBV2 to TRBJ1-1; D is perhaps TRBD1 (6 bases). The sample comprised PBMCs. The source is a man aged 40-49 years in good health and CMV-seronegative. In nucleotides, the CDR3 is TGTGCCAGCAGCGAACAGGGTTTGTCCACTGAAGCTTTCTTT. Translating it yields CASSEQGLSTEAFF. Complete variable domain (other parts from reference TRBV2 and TRBJ1-1): EPEVTQTPSHQVTQMGQEVILRCVPISNHLYFYWYRQILGQKVEFLVSFYNNEISEKSEIFDDQFSVERPDGSNFTLKIRSTKLEDSAMYFCASSEQGLSTEAFFGQGTRLTVV.